The clone carrying this T cell receptor (beta chain) was counted only a few times. The CDR3 has 15 amino acids. Trimming took 5 bases from V and 2 from J, leaving 13 bases between them. Germline V gene data show CDR1 as SGHVS and CDR2 as FQNEAQ. The data belong to a study of beta chain features in type 1 diabetes. As every portion of the isolated RNA was reverse transcribed, the sequencing read expressed TCRB transcripts. Here immunoSEQ multiplex PCR was the method, and the copy in TCRdb shows in-frame clones only, minus some. The sample holds about 900,000 clones, roughly 17% seen once. This rearrangement joins TRBV7-8 to TRBJ1-5, with D unresolved. The sample comprised naive CD4+ T cells from blood. This sequence was found in a woman between 18 and 30 years old in good health. CDR3 in DNA: TGTGCCAGCAGCCCCCTAGGGAGGGGCAATCAGCCCCAGCATTTT. It codes for CASSPLGRGNQPQHF.